The 21 T cell receptor beta chains presented below share a single source sample, sequenced in a study of blood T cell repertoires in COVID-19. Sequencing was performed with immunoSEQ multiplex PCR; in TCRdb, only in-frame clones are kept and a portion is missing. Of some 190,000 clones listed, 70% to 90% are singletons. The sample was peripheral blood. These receptors were obtained from a human donor with active or convalescent COVID-19. The donor label of this sample is uncertain.

This chain links TRBV28 with TRBJ1-5; 7 bases fit TRBD1. Per germline, CDR1 MDHEN and CDR2 SYDVKM. The length of the CDR3 is 13 residues. The ends lost 1 base at V and 8 bases at J; junction bases unmatched: 2. The CDR3 sequence is CASSLYRGEPQHF. The CDR3 nucleotides read TGTGCCAGCAGTTTATACAGGGGCGAGCCCCAGCATTTT.

CDR3 sequence reads: CASSGTGDRNEQFF. The CDR3 coding sequence is TGTGCCAGCAGCGGGACAGGGGATCGCAATGAGCAGTTCTTC. The chain is built from TRBV6-2 or TRBV6-3 and TRBJ2-1; TRBD1 matches 10 bases. The trim removed 6 bases at V and 6 bases at J, leaving 5 bases unmatched. Germline loops: CDR1 MNHEY, CDR2 SVGEGT. The CDR3 runs 14 residues.

This chain uses TRBV9 with TRBJ1-1, with unresolved D. Germline CDR1 SGDLS, CDR2 YYNGEE. V lost 3 bases and J lost 5, with 14 bases in between. The length of the CDR3 is 14 residues. The CDR3, as DNA: TGTGCCAGCAGCGGCCTGAGCCGGGGTACTGAAGCTTTCTTT. This sequence encodes CASSGLSRGTEAFF.

The genes are TRBV30 and TRBJ2-5; D unclear. The V end lost 1 base, the J end lost 3 bases, and 9 bases lay between the germline ends. Germline V gene sequence: CDR1 GTSNPN, CDR2 SVGIG (reference sequence). The CDR3 is made up of 13 amino acids. The CDR3 nucleotides read TGTGCCTGGAGTGCGCCGGTAAAAGAGACCCAGTACTTC. Translated, it gives CAWSAPVKETQYF.

The chain combines TRBV27 with TRBJ2-2; 7 nucleotides line up with TRBD2. Germline V gene data show CDR1 as MNHEY and CDR2 as SMNVEV (reference sequence). There are 19 residues in the CDR3. With 0 bases clipped from V and 3 bases from J, the junction kept 13 bases outside the gene matches. CDR3 sequence: CASSLSSAQGREYTGELFF. For the CDR3, the DNA is TGTGCCAGCAGTTTATCGTCGGCACAAGGGAGGGAATACACCGGGGAGCTGTTTTTT.

This clone has only a few counts. The J gene is TRBJ2-3, the V gene TRBV1; the table assigns TRBD2, which was not confirmed against the DNA. TRBV1 is annotated as a pseudogene. The CDR3 sequence is 21 residues long. CDR3 sequence reads: CTSSLGTSGKGGLGSRDTQYF. The CDR3 coding sequence is TGCACCAGCAGCCTTGGGACTAGCGGGAAGGGGGGCCTGGGATCGCGGGATACGCAGTATTTT.

The chain has TRBV6-5 and TRBJ1-5; tentatively, D is TRBD1 (6 bases). Looked up from germline, CDR1 is MNHEY and CDR2 is SVGAGI. This CDR3 comprises 16 residues. V was shortened by 0 bases and J by 1 base, with 10 bases between the two germline ends. The CDR3, as DNA: TGTGCCAGCAGTTACTCGGGGGCGGTAAGCAATCAGCCCCAGCATTTT. It specifies CASSYSGAVSNQPQHF.

The chain recombines TRBV27 with TRBJ2-3, with 13 bases fitting TRBD2. From germline, CDR1 is MNHEY and CDR2 SMNVEV (reference sequence). V lost 6 bases, J lost 9 bases, and 15 bases stayed unmatched. The CDR3 length is 17 residues. CDR3 DNA sequence: TGTGCCAGCAGCCATTCCGGGACAGGGGGACTAGCGGGGACGCAGTATTTT. It is translated as CASSHSGTGGLAGTQYF.

V usage is TRBV13 and J usage is TRBJ2-2; D unresolved. CDR1 is PRHDT and CDR2 is FYEKMQ in the germline V gene (reference sequence). The V end was cut by 5 bases, the J end by 5 bases, with 15 bases between. This CDR3 has 15 amino acids. The CDR3 region is CASSERARLTGELFF. CDR3 nucleotides: TGTGCCAGCAGCGAACGCGCACGCTTGACCGGGGAGCTGTTTTTT.

About this clone itself: Other DNA sequences in this specimen translate into the identical CDR3. This sequence joins TRBV5-8 and TRBJ2-2; the D is unclear. The CDR3 totals 13 residues. Germline-derived CDR1 and CDR2 are SGHTS and YDEGEE. The ends were cut back, 5 bases at V and 8 bases at J, with 13 bases in the middle. CDR3 nucleotides: TGTGCCAGCAGTTCCCGACTTTCTGGGGAGCTGTTTTTT. It is translated as CASSSRLSGELFF.

The rearrangement uses TRBV20-1 and TRBJ2-7; TRBD2 agrees at 9 bases. The CDR3 spans 15 residues. The germline gives CDR1 DFQATT, CDR2 SNEGSKA (reference sequence). V was pared by 3 bases and J by 1 base, with 7 bases of the junction left unmatched. The CDR3 reads CSASIVAGGSYEQYF. The CDR3 DNA is TGCAGTGCTAGTATCGTCGCGGGAGGGTCCTACGAGCAGTACTTC.

CDR3 in amino acids: CSGGGTSGMGQETQYF. CDR3 nucleotide sequence: TGCAGCGGGGGCGGGACTAGCGGAATGGGCCAAGAGACCCAGTACTTC. V gene TRBV29-1 combines with J gene TRBJ2-5; 11 nucleotides align to TRBD2. The V gene end was trimmed by 7 bases and the J gene end by 1 base; junction bases not matched to a gene: 11. The CDR3 has 16 amino acids. Germline V gives CDR1 SQVTM, CDR2 ANQGSEA.

CDR3 coding DNA: TGTGCCAGCAGCCGACTAGCGGGGGGATACAATGAGCAGTTCTTC. It translates to CASSRLAGGYNEQFF. V and J are TRBV7-7 and TRBJ2-1; 13 nucleotides line up with TRBD2. This CDR3 contains 15 residues. Trimming took 5 bases from V and 4 from J; bases not matched to a gene: 2. CDR1 and CDR2 (germline): SSHAT, FNYEAQ (reference sequence).

The chain recombines TRBV2 with TRBJ1-2; 9 bases agree with TRBD1. The V gene end was trimmed by 1 base and the J gene end by 8 bases; junction bases not matched to a gene: 8. Germline-derived CDR1 and CDR2 are SNHLY and FYNNEI. This CDR3 has 15 residues. The CDR3 here is CASSEGSGTGWGYTF. In DNA, the CDR3 is TGTGCCAGCAGTGAAGGATCCGGGACAGGGTGGGGCTACACCTTC.

This clone was recorded a few times. This sequence joins TRBV14 and TRBJ2-7; 9 bases fit TRBD2. CDR3 length equals 15 residues. Per germline, CDR1 SGHDN and CDR2 FVKESK. J lost 0 bases, V lost 3 bases, and 3 bases had no gene match. The CDR3 DNA is TGTGCCAGCAGCCATATAGCGGGGGACTCCTACGAGCAGTACTTC. Protein sequence: CASSHIAGDSYEQYF.

This clone was counted a few times. The chain is built from TRBV4-2 and TRBJ1-2; 7 bases are shared with TRBD1. The CDR3 contains 16 residues. V lost 1 base and J lost 1; bases outside the gene matches: 6. Germline values: CDR1 LGHNA, CDR2 YNFKEQ. The CDR3 bases are TGTGCCAGCAGCCAAGGATTCGGACAGGATAACTATGGCTACACCTTC. This gives the protein CASSQGFGQDNYGYTF.

This clone has just a few counts. V is TRBV18 and J is TRBJ1-3; D is undetermined. Germline V gene lookup returns CDR1 KGHSH and CDR2 LQKENI. The CDR3 has 13 residues. V lost 3 bases, J lost 4 bases, and 7 bases lay in between. Here the CDR3 DNA reads TGTGCCAGCTCACCGAGTATAGGAAACACCATATATTTT. Translated, it gives CASSPSIGNTIYF.

This clone showed up just a few times. This chain connects TRBV18 to TRBJ1-1; TRBD1 might be the D (5 bases). The germline V gene has CDR1 KGHSH and CDR2 LQKENI. The CDR3 is 13 amino acids. V lost 1 base and J lost 7, with 10 bases in between. CDR3 coding DNA: TGTGCCAGCTCACCACAGCAGGGAGGTGAAGCTTTCTTT. Amino acid sequence: CASSPQQGGEAFF.

This chain connects TRBV27 to TRBJ1-1; D is possibly TRBD1 (6 bases). Germline-derived CDR1 and CDR2 are MNHEY and SMNVEV (reference sequence). This CDR3 region has 14 residues. Between the trimmed V and J ends, which lost 3 bases and 3 bases, there was a span of 11 bases. The chain's CDR3 is CASSFRGGYTEAFF. The CDR3 DNA reads as TGTGCCAGCAGTTTTCGAGGGGGTTACACTGAAGCTTTCTTT.

The J gene is TRBJ2-1, the V gene TRBV19; 8 bases align to TRBD1. Germline CDR1 is LNHDA and CDR2 is SQIVND (reference sequence). This CDR3 is built from 16 residues. V dropped 6 bases and J dropped 4; count of bases not matched to a gene: 11. In DNA, the CDR3 is TGTGCCAGTAGCCCAGCCGGGACAGGATTATACAATGAGCAGTTCTTC. Residues: CASSPAGTGLYNEQFF.

The chain is built from TRBV12-5 and TRBJ1-2; D gene ambiguous. The CDR3 is 14 amino acids. Germline assignment: CDR1 LGHNT and CDR2 FRNRAP. With 1 base removed from V and 4 bases from J, the gap between germline ends came to 10 bases. The CDR3 reads CASGLDIAGYGYTF. For the CDR3, the DNA is TGTGCTAGTGGTTTGGACATCGCGGGCTATGGCTACACCTTC.